The next 21 T cell receptor beta chains were all read from a single sample in a study of cytomegalovirus exposure and HLA in healthy donors. The PCR had 60 Vbeta and 13 Jbeta primers. The table came from immunoSEQ multiplex PCR; TCRdb's copy has only in-frame clones and leaves some out. The table lists some 46,000 clones, with about 1.7% in the top ten. Material: PBMCs. The receptors come from a woman under 40 in good health and CMV-seronegative.

The chain recombines TRBV6-5 with TRBJ1-1; D gene uncertain. Between the trimmed V and J ends, which lost 2 bases and 6 bases, there was a span of 13 bases. Germline CDR1 and CDR2: MNHEY and SVGAGI. There are 14 residues in the CDR3. The CDR3 region is CASSYHQTVSEAFF. CDR3 nucleotide sequence: TGTGCCAGCAGTTACCATCAAACAGTATCTGAAGCTTTCTTT.

CDR3 region: CACVGGLPKHTNAYEQYF. In DNA form, the CDR3 reads TGTGCCTGCGTGGGGGGACTTCCAAAACATACCAACGCCTACGAGCAGTACTTC. The chain has TRBV30 and TRBJ2-7; a weak D match, TRBD2 (6 bases). There are 18 residues in the CDR3. The V gene lost 6 bases and the J gene lost 2 bases, with 29 bases spanning the gap. Germline V CDR1 and CDR2: GTSNPN, SVGIG (reference sequence). The full variable domain, with the rest looked up from reference TRBV30 and TRBJ2-7, is SQTIHQWPATLVQPVGSPLSLECTVEGTSNPNLYWYRQAAGRGLQLLFYSVGIGQISSEVPQNLSASRPQDRQFILSSKKLLLSDSGFYLCACVGGLPKHTNAYEQYFGPGTRLTVT.

The chain combines TRBV28 with TRBJ2-1; 8 nucleotides agree with TRBD1. V lost 5 bases, J lost 5 bases, and 8 bases stayed unmatched. This CDR3 has 15 residues. Looked up from germline, CDR1 is MDHEN and CDR2 is SYDVKM. The CDR3 coding sequence is TGTGCCAGCAGTCTCCGGGACAGGCCCGACAATGAGCAGTTCTTC. This gives the protein CASSLRDRPDNEQFF.

J is TRBJ1-2 and V is TRBV6-6; D uncertain. CDR1 MNHNY and CDR2 SVGAGI come from the germline V gene (reference sequence). Trimming removed 2 bases at V and 10 bases at J, with 11 bases between. The CDR3 consists of 12 residues. In DNA form, the CDR3 reads TGTGCCAGCAGTTACGAGGGTTGGGTCTACACCTTC. Translated: CASSYEGWVYTF.

The chain links TRBV6-1 to TRBJ2-7, with 9 nucleotides matching TRBD2. Germline V lookup: CDR1 MNHNS, CDR2 SASEGT. This CDR3 is 15 amino acids long. The J segment lost 0 bases and the V segment lost 5 bases, leaving 5 bases of the junction unmatched. DNA of the CDR3: TGTGCCAGCAGTCCCCAGCGGGAGGTCTCCTACGAGCAGTACTTC. This codes for CASSPQREVSYEQYF.

This rearrangement joins TRBV7-3 to TRBJ2-2; 7 nucleotides match TRBD1. Germline CDR1 and CDR2: SGHTA and FQGTGA. V shed 2 bases and J 6 bases; nucleotides not matched to a gene: 0. This CDR3 region has 13 residues. CDR3 sequence: CASSLQGAGELFF. DNA for the CDR3: TGTGCCAGCAGCTTACAGGGGGCCGGGGAGCTGTTTTTT.

The chain couples TRBV7-9 to TRBJ1-5; the match to TRBD1 covers 9 bases. Germline CDR1 reads SEHNR; CDR2 reads FQNEAQ (reference sequence). V lost 1 base to trimming and J lost 0 bases; unmatched junction nucleotides: 1. The CDR3 sequence is 16 residues long. CDR3 nucleotides: TGTGCCAGCAGCTTAGGGACAGGGGATAGCAATCAGCCCCAGCATTTT. It codes for CASSLGTGDSNQPQHF.

The genes are TRBV7-9 and TRBJ2-1; D is unclear. Germline V CDR1 and CDR2: SEHNR, FQNEAQ (reference sequence). V lost 1 base and J 9 bases, leaving 7 bases between the germline ends. The CDR3 contains 12 residues. This chain's CDR3 is CASSLGTSEQFF. CDR3 DNA sequence: TGTGCCAGCAGCTTAGGAACTTCTGAGCAGTTCTTC.

The chain is built from TRBV18 and TRBJ2-7, with TRBD2 matching over 10 bases. Trimming took 5 bases from V and 5 from J; bases not matched to a gene: 9. CDR3 length: 15 residues. Germline values: CDR1 KGHSH, CDR2 LQKENI. Here the CDR3 reads CASSASLAGVDEQYF. CDR3 DNA sequence: TGTGCCAGCTCAGCCAGTCTAGCGGGAGTTGACGAGCAGTACTTC.

Written as DNA, the CDR3 is TGCGCCAGCAGCCAAGATTGGTTTTCGAGTGAGCAGTACTTC. Its protein is CASSQDWFSSEQYF. The genes are TRBV4-3 and TRBJ2-7; D ambiguous. With 0 bases removed from V and 7 bases from J, the gap between germline ends came to 13 bases. The CDR3 contains 14 residues. The germline V gene encodes CDR1 LGHNA and CDR2 YSLEER.

This chain connects TRBV9 to TRBJ1-5; 9 bases fit TRBD1. The CDR3 consists of 19 residues. Germline lookup yields CDR1 SGDLS and CDR2 YYNGEE. The ends lost 0 bases at V and 3 bases at J; junction bases unmatched: 13. The CDR3 reads CASSVEGGDRVFSNQPQHF. CDR3 nucleotides: TGTGCCAGCAGCGTAGAAGGAGGGGACAGGGTCTTCTCCAATCAGCCCCAGCATTTT.

The chain carries TRBV7-9 and TRBJ2-3; 8 positions match TRBD2. The ends lost 5 bases at V and 5 bases at J; junction bases unmatched: 3. Germline V gives CDR1 SEHNR, CDR2 FQNEAQ (reference sequence). The CDR3 covers 13 residues. The CDR3 protein is CASSPAGGDTQYF. As DNA, the CDR3 is TGTGCCAGCAGCCCGGCGGGGGGAGATACGCAGTATTTT.

The V gene is TRBV14, the J gene TRBJ2-5, with 9 bases identical to TRBD2. CDR3 length: 15 amino acids. Losses at the gene ends were 6 bases for V and 5 bases for J; bases not matched to a gene: 10. The germline CDR1 and CDR2 sequences are SGHDN and FVKESK. The CDR3 nucleotides are TGTGCCAGCAGTAGAGCGGGAGGTTTGGCGGAGACCCAGTACTTC. It encodes CASSRAGGLAETQYF.

V usage is TRBV10-3 and J usage is TRBJ1-2; 8 bases fit TRBD1. V lost 0 bases to trimming and J lost 3 bases; unmatched junction nucleotides: 0. In germline, CDR1 is ENHRY, CDR2 SYGVKD. The CDR3 spans 14 residues. For the CDR3, the DNA is TGTGCCATCAGTGAGTCGGACAGGGACTATGGCTACACCTTC. Its translation: CAISESDRDYGYTF.

The chain recombines TRBV4-1 with TRBJ1-4, with D possibly being TRBD1 (6 bases). Trimming shortened V by 1 base and J by 1 base, and 19 bases separated the two germline ends. Germline assignment: CDR1 MGHRA and CDR2 YSYEKL. The CDR3 spans 19 residues. CDR3 in amino acids: CASSQVVDRQVKTNEKLFF. The DNA of the CDR3 is TGCGCCAGCAGCCAAGTGGTGGACAGACAAGTTAAAACTAATGAAAAACTGTTTTTT.

The rearrangement links TRBV7-9 to TRBJ2-5, with 9 nucleotides matching TRBD2. The J call may be incorrect, as the DNA end agrees better with TRBJ2-7. CDR1 SEHNR and CDR2 FQNEAQ come from the germline V gene (reference sequence). The CDR3 sequence is 15 residues long. The CDR3 DNA reads TGTGCCAGCAGCTTAGGAGGGACTAGCAGCTACGAGCAGTACTTC. Translated, it gives CASSLGGTSSYEQYF.

The V gene is TRBV5-1, the J gene TRBJ2-7, with 12 bases identical to TRBD1. The V and J ends lost 3 bases and 6 bases, in that order; junction bases with no gene match: 7. Per the germline V gene, CDR1 is SGHRS and CDR2 is YFSETQ. The CDR3 is 15 amino acids. DNA of the CDR3: TGCGCCAGCAGCTATGGGGGACAGGGGGCAGTCGAGCAGTACTTC. It translates to CASSYGGQGAVEQYF.

The chain carries TRBV5-1 and TRBJ1-1; tentatively, D is TRBD1 (5 bases). Germline CDR1 is SGHRS and CDR2 is YFSETQ. The CDR3 sequence is 17 residues long. The V gene lost 5 bases and the J gene lost 5 bases, with 25 bases spanning the gap. The CDR3 here is CASRPKAYGGEGTEAFF. The CDR3 DNA is TGCGCCAGCAGACCGAAAGCCTACGGAGGGGAGGGGACTGAAGCTTTCTTT.

V usage is TRBV2 and J usage is TRBJ2-1; 10 bases map to TRBD1. Germline V CDR1 and CDR2: SNHLY, FYNNEI. CDR3 length: 14 residues. The junction had 6 bases not matched to a gene; V was cut back by 4 bases and J by 9 bases. The CDR3 DNA reads as TGTGCCAGCAGTGGAGAGACAGGGGGCACTGAGCAGTTCTTC. Encoded protein: CASSGETGGTEQFF. Filled out from reference TRBV2 and TRBJ2-1, the complete variable domain reads EPEVTQTPSHQVTQMGQEVILRCVPISNHLYFYWYRQILGQKVEFLVSFYNNEISEKSEIFDDQFSVERPDGSNFTLKIRSTKLEDSAMYFCASSGETGGTEQFFGPGTRLTVL.

This chain connects TRBV19 to TRBJ2-7; 8 bases match TRBD1. The CDR3 spans 13 residues. After removal of 6 bases from V and 7 bases from J, the junction contained 8 bases not matched to a gene. Germline-derived CDR1 and CDR2 are LNHDA and SQIVND (reference sequence). CDR3 residues: CASSSTGAGEQYF. CDR3 nucleotide sequence: TGTGCCAGTAGCTCGACAGGGGCAGGGGAGCAGTACTTC.

The chain employs TRBV4-1 and TRBJ2-7; perhaps TRBD2 as D (7 bases). Trimming took 0 bases from V and 2 from J, leaving 14 bases between them. Germline CDR1 is MGHRA and CDR2 is YSYEKL. This CDR3 has 16 amino acids. In nucleotides, the CDR3 is TGCGCCAGCAGCCAAGAATGGCGGGGGCCAGCCTACGAGCAGTACTTC. As protein: CASSQEWRGPAYEQYF.